A single sample is the source of the 21 T cell receptor beta chains below, sequenced in a study of OX40 agonist ivuxolimab in advanced cancers. Some clones are missing from TCRdb's copy, which holds only in-frame ones; the method was immunoSEQ multiplex PCR. The table has almost 90,000 clones, about 86% seen once. This sample comprised CD4+ or CD8+ T cells sorted from blood, obtained in a trial of the OX40 agonist ivuxolimab. The origin of the receptors is an adult with an advanced solid tumor such as melanoma, head and neck, liver or kidney cancer.

V is TRBV30 and J is TRBJ2-7; 7 nucleotides line up with TRBD2. V shed 0 bases, J shed 1 base, and the junction held 0 bases outside the gene matches. The germline V gene encodes CDR1 GTSNPN and CDR2 SVGIG (reference sequence). This CDR3 has 13 amino acids. The CDR3: CAWSVGGSYEQYF. The CDR3, as DNA: TGTGCCTGGAGTGTCGGGGGGTCCTACGAGCAGTACTTC.

The chain has TRBV11-3 and TRBJ2-2; no clear D gene. Trimming shortened V by 1 base and J by 6 bases, and 6 bases separated the two germline ends. Germline CDR1 reads SGHNT; CDR2 reads YENEEA. The CDR3 loop spans 13 amino acids. The CDR3 DNA follows: TGTGCCAGCAGCTTAGCACTTCCCGGGGAGCTGTTTTTT. Translating it yields CASSLALPGELFF.

The chain joins TRBV30 to TRBJ2-7; the match to TRBD1 covers 8 bases. This CDR3 is 15 amino acids long. Germline loops: CDR1 GTSNPN, CDR2 SVGIG (reference sequence). Trimming removed 0 bases from V and 3 bases from J; junction bases left unmatched: 7. In DNA form, the CDR3 reads TGTGCCTGGAGTGTACGGGACAGGCCTTTCTACGAGCAGTACTTC. It specifies CAWSVRDRPFYEQYF.

The V gene is TRBV7-2, the J gene TRBJ2-7; 7 bases agree with TRBD2. The CDR3 has 14 amino acids. J lost 5 bases, V lost 1 base, and 5 bases had no gene match. Germline V CDR1 and CDR2: SGHTA, FQGNSA. The CDR3 protein is CASSLVSREDEQYF. The CDR3 DNA follows: TGTGCCAGCAGCTTAGTGTCACGGGAGGACGAGCAGTACTTC. Full variable domain (outside the CDR3, taken from reference TRBV7-2 and TRBJ2-7): GAGVSQSPSNKVTEKGKDVELRCDPISGHTALYWYRQSLGQGLEFLIYFQGNSAPDKSGLPSDRFSAERTGGSVSTLTIQRTQQEDSAVYLCASSLVSREDEQYFGPGTRLTVT.

The rearrangement uses TRBV18 and TRBJ2-1; the match to TRBD2 covers 7 bases. After removal of 3 bases from V and 0 bases from J, the junction contained 2 bases not matched to a gene. The length of the CDR3 is 15 residues. In germline, CDR1 is KGHSH, CDR2 LQKENI. The CDR3: CASSPTSSSYNEQFF. CDR3 DNA: TGTGCCAGCTCACCGACTAGCTCCTCCTACAATGAGCAGTTCTTC.

In the case of this clone: A read error may account for a junction end that differs from germline. The J gene is TRBJ2-3, the V gene TRBV7-9, with TRBD1 matching over 7 bases. This CDR3 spans 14 amino acids. Germline lookup yields CDR1 SEHNR and CDR2 FQNEAQ (reference sequence). The CDR3 reads CASSRTGGTDRQYF. CDR3 nucleotide sequence: TGTGCCAGCAGCCGGACAGGAGGCACAGATAGGCAGTATTTT.

The CDR3 loop reads CASTHGDRVNTEAFF. The DNA for the CDR3 is TGTGCCAGCACCCATGGCGACAGGGTAAACACTGAAGCTTTCTTT. The chain joins TRBV7-9 to TRBJ1-1; 7 nucleotides match TRBD1. V lost 7 bases and J lost 2; bases outside the gene matches: 10. The germline CDR1 and CDR2 sequences are SEHNR and FQNEAQ (reference sequence). This CDR3 has 15 residues.

The genes are TRBV19 and TRBJ1-2; the match to TRBD1 covers 7 bases. The J segment lost 3 bases and the V segment lost 7 bases, leaving 8 bases of the junction unmatched. The CDR3 is 14 residues long. Germline V gene data show CDR1 as LNHDA and CDR2 as SQIVND (reference sequence). As DNA, the CDR3 is TGTGCCAGTACCTTGACAGGGTTCGACTATGGCTACACCTTC. Translated: CASTLTGFDYGYTF. The full variable domain, its missing parts supplied by reference TRBV19 and TRBJ1-2, is DGGITQSPKYLFRKEGQNVTLSCEQNLNHDAMYWYRQDPGQGLRLIYYSQIVNDFQKGDIAEGYSVSREKKESFPLTVTSAQKNPTAFYLCASTLTGFDYGYTFGSGTRLTVV.

This clone is medium-sized. The chain carries TRBV7-9 and TRBJ2-7, with D perhaps matching TRBD1 or TRBD2 (5 bases each). V was clipped by 6 bases and J by 3 bases, with 15 bases between them. CDR1 SEHNR and CDR2 FQNEAQ come from the germline V gene (reference sequence). The CDR3 extends over 14 amino acids. This chain's CDR3 is CASRPRGPNYEQYF. In nucleotides, the CDR3 is TGTGCCAGCAGACCTCGGGGCCCTAACTACGAGCAGTACTTC.

The CDR3 here is CASSDSGAYSYEQYF. CDR3 DNA: TGTGCCAGCAGCGATAGCGGAGCGTACTCCTACGAGCAGTACTTC. This rearrangement joins TRBV7-2 to TRBJ2-7, with a possible D match to TRBD2 (6 bases). CDR1 SGHTA and CDR2 FQGNSA come from the germline V gene. Trimming left V 5 bases short and J 0 bases short, with 14 bases between. This CDR3 has 15 residues.

The J gene is TRBJ2-7, the V gene TRBV6-5; TRBD1 matches at 7 bases. The CDR3 consists of 15 residues. Germline lookup yields CDR1 MNHEY and CDR2 SVGAGI. The ends lost 4 bases at V and 5 bases at J; junction bases unmatched: 11. DNA for the CDR3: TGTGCCAGCAGTTGGGCCAACAGGGGTAAGAACGAGCAGTACTTC. This translates into CASSWANRGKNEQYF.

The rearrangement links TRBV5-1 to TRBJ1-1; tentative D call: TRBD1 (5 bases). The V gene's germline CDR1 is SGHRS and CDR2 YFSETQ. The V end was cut by 4 bases, the J end by 1 base, with 11 bases between. CDR3 size: 14 residues. The CDR3 region has the DNA TGCGCCAGCAGCACAGGTAGAGGGAACACTGAAGCTTTCTTT. Its translation: CASSTGRGNTEAFF.

With respect to this clone: Its ends do not fully match the called genes, so a read error is possible. This rearrangement joins TRBV7-7 to TRBJ2-2; possibly TRBD1 for D (5 bases). Germline V gene data show CDR1 as SSHAT and CDR2 as FNYEAQ (reference sequence). CDR3 length: 14 residues. The CDR3 spells CASSLSRDSGELFF. The CDR3 nucleotides read TGTGCTAGCAGCTTAAGCAGGGATTCCGGGGAGCTGTTTTTT.

This clone has a count of ten or more. The chain employs TRBV5-6 and TRBJ1-1, with D tentatively TRBD1 (5 bases). The CDR3 contains 13 residues. V gave up 5 bases and J gave up 3 bases, with 11 bases separating them. Germline-derived CDR1 and CDR2 are SGHDT and YYEEEE. CDR3 DNA sequence: TGTGCCAGCAGTTCAGGGCTTCACACTGAAGCTTTCTTT. Translated: CASSSGLHTEAFF.

V usage is TRBV7-9 and J usage is TRBJ1-6, with D unclear. The CDR3 consists of 13 residues. Trimming removed 5 bases at V and 7 bases at J, with 9 bases between. Germline V CDR1 and CDR2: SEHNR, FQNEAQ (reference sequence). The CDR3 nucleotides read TGTGCCAGCAGCCCCGTTTTAAATTCACCCCTCCACTTT. This sequence encodes CASSPVLNSPLHF.

This chain uses TRBV27 with TRBJ1-4; D gene uncertain. Per germline, CDR1 MNHEY and CDR2 SMNVEV (reference sequence). This CDR3 spans 14 amino acids. Deletions cut 5 bases from V and 7 bases from J, with 14 bases between. The chain's CDR3 is CASSQTPDGEKLFF. CDR3 coding DNA: TGTGCCAGCAGTCAAACCCCGGACGGTGAAAAACTGTTTTTT.

The gene calls are TRBV15 and TRBJ2-5; no firm D call. Trimming removed 2 bases from V and 5 bases from J, with 9 bases in between. Per germline, CDR1 LNHNV and CDR2 YYDKDF (reference sequence). CDR3 length: 13 residues. In nucleotides, the CDR3 is TGTGCCACCAGCAGACCCCACGGGGAGACCCAGTACTTC. This gives the protein CATSRPHGETQYF.

In this sample, this clone turned up once. Compared with germline, one end of the junction differs, possibly owing to a read error. The J gene is TRBJ2-5, the V gene TRBV7-7; D might be TRBD2 (7 bases). Per germline, CDR1 SSHAT and CDR2 FNYEAQ (reference sequence). This CDR3 is 19 amino acids long. The CDR3 DNA follows: TGTGCTAGCAGCTTAAGTAATTCCCGGGGGGCCGTTTCTTTAGAGACCCAGTACTTC. Translating gives CASSLSNSRGAVSLETQYF.

The chain carries TRBV19 and TRBJ1-5; D is possibly TRBD1 (5 bases). The CDR3 has 18 amino acids. V was clipped by 1 base and J by 9 bases, with 25 bases between them. Germline CDR1 and CDR2: LNHDA and SQIVND (reference sequence). CDR3 nucleotide sequence: TGTGCCAGTAGTATAGGGGGTAAAGGACGGTTGAAGGGGATGCCCCAGCATTTT. Protein product: CASSIGGKGRLKGMPQHF.

The rearrangement joins TRBV28 to TRBJ1-5; D is possibly TRBD1 (6 bases). The CDR3 loop spans 13 amino acids. Germline V lookup: CDR1 MDHEN, CDR2 SYDVKM. The V gene lost 6 bases and the J gene lost 6 bases, with 12 bases spanning the gap. The CDR3 DNA reads TGTGCCAGCAGAATACAGGGCCGTCAGCCCCAGCATTTT. Amino acid sequence: CASRIQGRQPQHF. The full variable domain, in which reference TRBV28 and TRBJ1-5 provide the parts outside the CDR3, is DVKVTQSSRYLVKRTGEKVFLECVQDMDHENMFWYRQDPGLGLRLIYFSYDVKMKEKGDIPEGYSVSREKKERFSLILESASTNQTSMYLCASRIQGRQPQHFGDGTRLSIL.

The V and J genes are TRBV15 and TRBJ2-7; D possibly corresponds to TRBD2 (5 bases). The CDR3 covers 13 residues. Germline V gives CDR1 LNHNV, CDR2 YYDKDF (reference sequence). V was pared by 8 bases and J by 2 bases, with 13 bases between. CDR3 region: CATARGAAYEQYF. The CDR3 DNA reads TGTGCCACCGCCCGAGGAGCGGCCTACGAGCAGTACTTC.